The sequence of this T cell receptor beta chain was determined in a study of blood T cells in healthy people across ages. General study points: Comparison with aged donors showed that long-lived donors had more naive CD4+ cells and higher diversity. Expanded clonotype shifts may have been confounded, as the donors had an unknown CMV status.

As for this clonotype: Its matching antigen is unknown.

Those donating, healthy Caucasian individuals from Russia, were aged 6 to 90. The second PCR ran roughly 6 to 12 cycles with a sample-barcoded 5' primer and J-beta primers. TCRdb redid the calling of the 5' RACE reads with MiXCR, one entry per CDR3 protein. Of hundreds of thousands of distinct CDR3 sequences in the sample, 55% to 75% are singletons; the top ten hold about 20%. Germline V gene sequence: CDR1 MGHRA, CDR2 YSYEKL. There are 15 residues in the CDR3. V gene TRBV4-1 combines with J gene TRBJ2-5; 14 bases fit TRBD2. The J call may be in error: the DNA end matches TRBJ2-7 better. The sequence came from a man aged 30-40 years in good health. The material sequenced was blood. The CDR3, as DNA: TGCGCCAGCAGCCAATTGGGACTAGCGGGGGACGAGCAGTACTTC. It specifies CASSQLGLAGDEQYF.